Below, 6 T cell receptor beta chains from the same sample are listed, as sequenced in a study of TIL therapy for anti-PD-1-resistant metastatic lung cancer (dated by TCRdb to 2020 to 2022). The sample's time point label, in plain terms: pre-treatment sample, taken before nivolumab and TIL therapy. TCR beta CDR3 regions were amplified from genomic DNA with the immunoSEQ v3 hsTCRB kit using bias-controlled multiplex PCR. The table comes from immuneACCESS by way of TCRdb, which keeps in-frame sequences with V and J called. Part of the clones is missing from these tables; in studies checked, under half for an unresolved V gene and the rest for unknown reasons. In all, the sample holds more than 55,000 clones, and roughly four fifths of those were seen once. Less than 3% of the sample goes to the ten largest clones. This specimen consisted of blood, obtained at baseline. These receptors were taken from a person between 25 and 79 years old with non-small cell lung cancer.

This chain connects TRBV6-2 or TRBV6-3 to TRBJ2-6, with D tentatively TRBD1 (5 bases). In germline, CDR1 is MNHEY, CDR2 SVGEGT. The CDR3 consists of 18 residues. V was pared by 1 base and J by 0 bases, with 13 bases between. The DNA of the CDR3 is TGTGCCAGCAGTTACTGGGGCGCAGGAAACTCTGGGGCCAACGTCCTGACTTTC. Translated, it gives CASSYWGAGNSGANVLTF.

This rearrangement joins TRBV2 to TRBJ2-7; 9 bases are a match to TRBD1. The CDR3 contains 14 residues. CDR1 is SNHLY and CDR2 is FYNNEI in the germline V gene. Germline trimming cut 3 bases from V and 9 bases from J; bases unmatched to any gene: 9. CDR3 in DNA: TGTGCCAGCAGTGAGAACCGGGACAGGGAATGGCAGTACTTC. Its translation is CASSENRDREWQYF.

The chain combines TRBV6-4 with TRBJ2-7; D gene ambiguous. From germline, CDR1 is MRHNA and CDR2 SNTAGT. Trimming cost V 7 bases and J 0 bases, with 13 bases left between them. The CDR3 length is 14 residues. The CDR3 is CASTSGVRSYEQYF. CDR3 DNA sequence: TGTGCCAGCACCTCTGGGGTTCGCTCCTACGAGCAGTACTTC.

The CDR3 loop reads CASSEALGQGNEKLFF. CDR3 coding DNA: TGTGCCAGCAGTGAAGCGCTAGGACAGGGGAATGAAAAACTGTTTTTT. The rearrangement uses TRBV6-1 and TRBJ1-4; 9 nucleotides agree with TRBD1. Per germline, CDR1 MNHNS and CDR2 SASEGT. The CDR3 loop spans 16 amino acids. The junction had 4 bases not matched to a gene; V was cut back by 0 bases and J by 5 bases.

The chain carries TRBV5-1 and TRBJ2-1, with unresolved D. V gave up 0 bases and J gave up 6 bases, with 10 bases separating them. This CDR3 has 14 residues. The germline CDR1 and CDR2 sequences are SGHRS and YFSETQ. CDR3 DNA: TGCGCCAGCAGCTTGGCCGGTGCCCCCAATGAGCAGTTCTTC. Protein: CASSLAGAPNEQFF.

The chain links TRBV28 to TRBJ2-2, with 7 positions matching TRBD1. The V segment lost 8 bases and the J segment 7 bases; nucleotides outside the gene matches: 7. Germline CDR1 MDHEN, CDR2 SYDVKM. The CDR3 totals 13 residues. The CDR3 nucleotides read TGTGCCAGCCTACGACAGGGCATCGGGGAGCTGTTTTTT. This gives the protein CASLRQGIGELFF. The variable domain in full, completed from reference TRBV28 and TRBJ2-2, reads DVKVTQSSRYLVKRTGEKVFLECVQDMDHENMFWYRQDPGLGLRLIYFSYDVKMKEKGDIPEGYSVSREKKERFSLILESASTNQTSMYLCASLRQGIGELFFGEGSRLTVL.